The clone carrying this T cell receptor (beta chain) was detected many times. Construction of the TCRbeta library involved unique molecular identifiers. TCRdb re-called the PCR reads through MiXCR, storing one row per CDR3 protein. The data contain about 230,000 distinct CDR3 sequences, approximately 9.7% of them seen just once; the ten biggest clones take up 5.1%. This sample stems from a study of T-cell reconstitution after alpha-beta-depleted transplantation in children. J was trimmed by 0 bases and V by 5 bases; bases with no gene match: 2. Germline-derived CDR1 and CDR2 are SGHTA and FQGTGA. This CDR3 spans 15 amino acids.

The chain combines TRBV7-3 with TRBJ2-3; TRBD2 aligns across 10 bases. The sequence derives from a human donor who donated a stem cell graft to a child with SCID. The material was PBMCs from the stem cell graft donor, obtained from the stem cell graft. CDR3 coding DNA: TGTGCCAGCAGCCCTAGCGGGGGCAGCACAGATACGCAGTATTTT. Translated, it gives CASSPSGGSTDTQYF.